A single sample gave rise to the 7 T cell receptor beta chains below, sequenced in a study of immune cell composition in non-small cell lung cancer. The table came from immunoSEQ multiplex PCR; TCRdb's copy has only in-frame clones and leaves some out. The data hold about 2,500 clones, with about 70% observed a single time. What was sequenced was lung tumor tissue. The receptors shown here come from a human donor with non-small cell lung cancer.

This clone has just a few counts. The V call is TRBV11-2, the J call TRBJ2-7; TRBD2 might be the D (6 bases). Trimming stripped 5 bases from V and 2 bases from J, with 19 bases between. Germline CDR1 is SGHAT and CDR2 is FQNNGV. CDR3 length: 16 residues. The CDR3 spells CASSHPAGGNAYEQYF. The CDR3 DNA reads as TGTGCCAGCAGCCATCCGGCCGGGGGAAACGCCTACGAGCAGTACTTC.

V and J are TRBV6-5 and TRBJ1-4, with TRBD1 as a possible D gene (6 bases). This CDR3 spans 13 amino acids. Trimming pared 6 bases from V and 8 bases from J, leaving 13 bases between. Germline V gene lookup returns CDR1 MNHEY and CDR2 SVGAGI. This CDR3 is CASRQQGEEKLFF. The CDR3 DNA reads as TGTGCCAGCAGACAACAGGGTGAAGAAAAACTGTTTTTT.

The chain has TRBV10-3 and TRBJ2-1; 9 bases match TRBD2. Germline CDR1 ENHRY, CDR2 SYGVKD. This CDR3 has 15 amino acids. Germline trimming cut 3 bases from V and 7 bases from J; bases unmatched to any gene: 7. CDR3 protein: CAISEVRGGGNEQFF. The CDR3 coding sequence is TGTGCCATCAGTGAAGTCCGCGGGGGGGGGAATGAGCAGTTCTTC.

V is TRBV6-1 and J is TRBJ1-6; weak D call: TRBD1 (5 bases). Germline V lookup: CDR1 MNHNS, CDR2 SASEGT. Trimming left V 0 bases short and J 8 bases short, with 14 bases between. This CDR3 comprises 16 residues. The CDR3 sequence is CASSEAWRGGDSPLHF. The CDR3 DNA follows: TGTGCCAGCAGTGAAGCGTGGAGGGGAGGAGATTCACCCCTCCACTTT.

This chain uses TRBV7-9 with TRBJ1-1; 8 bases fit TRBD1. Germline-derived CDR1 and CDR2 are SEHNR and FQNEAQ (reference sequence). V dropped 3 bases and J dropped 4; count of bases not matched to a gene: 4. This CDR3 is built from 14 residues. The CDR3 loop is CASSFGQGFTEAFF. CDR3 coding DNA: TGTGCCAGCAGCTTCGGACAGGGATTCACTGAAGCTTTCTTT.

The rearrangement uses TRBV14 and TRBJ2-2, with 7 bases aligning to TRBD1. This CDR3 is built from 15 residues. The germline gives CDR1 SGHDN, CDR2 FVKESK. V was clipped by 4 bases and J by 6 bases; unmatched bases: 8. The CDR3 DNA reads as TGTGCCAGCAGCCTAAGACAGGGCTCCCCCGGGGAGCTGTTTTTT. Amino acids: CASSLRQGSPGELFF.

The chain links TRBV9 to TRBJ1-2; a possible D gene is TRBD1 (5 bases). The CDR3 consists of 16 residues. From germline, CDR1 is SGDLS and CDR2 YYNGEE. Trimming left V 3 bases short and J 8 bases short, with 23 bases between. The CDR3, as DNA: TGTGCCAGCAGCGACTCAGATCGAGGTCAGGGAGGCGGCTACACCTTC. Its protein is CASSDSDRGQGGGYTF.